A single sample gave rise to the 26 T cell receptor beta chains below, sequenced in a study of control samples from healthy donors and cancer patients. The data were produced by immunoSEQ multiplex PCR, yet TCRdb's version contains in-frame clones alone and is incomplete. The sample includes 98,000 or so clones, approximately 84% seen only once; the top ten take roughly 6.5%. Material: blood. These receptors all stem from a man in his late teens or twenties in good health.

This chain connects TRBV15 to TRBJ1-1; D is ambiguous. Germline-derived CDR1 and CDR2 are LNHNV and YYDKDF (reference sequence). V was cut by 1 base and J by 1 base, with 4 bases left in between. The CDR3 spans 13 residues. The CDR3 sequence is CATSRVTNTEAFF. The CDR3, as DNA: TGTGCCACCAGCAGAGTGACGAACACTGAAGCTTTCTTT.

This clone appeared a single time. This CDR3 is CASSLCRQGKVIRNQPQHF. The CDR3 region has the DNA TGCGCCAGCAGCTTGTGTAGGCAGGGGAAGGTGATTCGCAATCAGCCCCAGCATTTT. The genes are TRBV5-1 and TRBJ1-5, with a possible D match to TRBD1 (6 bases). The CDR3 loop spans 19 amino acids. The ends were cut back, 1 base at V and 2 bases at J, with 22 bases in the middle. Per germline, CDR1 SGHRS and CDR2 YFSETQ.

This CDR3 is CATSSPGQQNIQYF. CDR3 in DNA: TGTGCCACCAGTAGTCCGGGACAGCAAAACATTCAGTACTTC. The chain links TRBV24-1 to TRBJ2-4, with 7 bases lining up with TRBD1. The CDR3 contains 14 residues. Per the germline V gene, CDR1 is KGHDR and CDR2 is SFDVKD. Unmatched junction bases numbered 6, after V lost 6 bases and J lost 5 bases.

This chain links TRBV7-8 with TRBJ2-5; D possibly corresponds to TRBD2 (7 bases). The CDR3 contains 15 residues. The V end lost 3 bases, the J end lost 2 bases, and 13 bases lay between the germline ends. Germline-derived CDR1 and CDR2 are SGHVS and FQNEAQ. CDR3 nucleotides: TGTGCCAGCAGCTTCGGCGGGGGCCTACAAGAGACCCAGTACTTC. Translated, it gives CASSFGGGLQETQYF. Based on the CDR3 plus reference TRBV7-8 and TRBJ2-5, the full variable domain is GAGVSQSPRYKVAKRGQDVALRCDPISGHVSLFWYQQALGQGPEFLTYFQNEAQLDKSGLPSDRFFAERPEGSVSTLKIQRTQQEDSAVYLCASSFGGGLQETQYFGPGTRLLVL.

The rearrangement links TRBV4-3 to TRBJ2-2; D may correspond to TRBD1 or TRBD2 (5 bases each). V lost 5 bases and J lost 6, with 13 bases in between. In germline, CDR1 is LGHNA, CDR2 YSLEER. This CDR3 is 14 amino acids long. The chain's CDR3 is CASSMDTGAGELFF. The DNA of the CDR3 is TGCGCCAGCAGCATGGACACCGGGGCCGGGGAGCTGTTTTTT.

The chain employs TRBV11-2 and TRBJ2-7; tentative D call: TRBD1 (5 bases). The CDR3 has 15 residues. Germline V gene sequence: CDR1 SGHAT, CDR2 FQNNGV. Trimming left V 1 base short and J 3 bases short, with 13 bases between. The CDR3 protein is CASSLATGKIYEQYV. The CDR3 bases are TGTGCCAGCAGCTTAGCTACAGGAAAGATCTACGAGCAGTACGTC.

The chain joins TRBV4-3 to TRBJ2-7; the D gene is possibly TRBD1 (7 bases). Germline assignment: CDR1 LGHNA and CDR2 YSLEER. This CDR3 has 14 residues. V lost 0 bases, J lost 3 bases, and 9 bases lay in between. CDR3 nucleotides: TGCGCCAGCAGCCAAGACAGGGGGGTCTACGAGCAGTACTTC. It yields the protein CASSQDRGVYEQYF.

The chain combines TRBV11-2 with TRBJ2-7, with TRBD1 matching over 8 bases. The J segment lost 3 bases and the V segment lost 5 bases, leaving 12 bases of the junction unmatched. CDR3 length: 16 residues. Germline V lookup: CDR1 SGHAT, CDR2 FQNNGV. In DNA form, the CDR3 reads TGTGCCAGCAGCCCAATACGACGACAGGGGATCTACGAGCAGTACTTC. Its protein is CASSPIRRQGIYEQYF.

The chain employs TRBV7-2 and TRBJ2-4; 9 bases agree with TRBD1. This CDR3 region has 13 residues. In germline, CDR1 is SGHTA, CDR2 FQGNSA. J lost 8 bases, V lost 5 bases, and 4 bases had no gene match. CDR3 sequence (DNA): TGTGCCAGCAGCAGAAGGGACAGGGACATTCAGTACTTC. Its translation: CASSRRDRDIQYF.

The chain is built from TRBV7-2 and TRBJ1-4, with no clear D. V lost 4 bases to trimming and J lost 5 bases, with 14 bases between them. The CDR3 consists of 15 residues. Per germline, CDR1 SGHTA and CDR2 FQGNSA. CDR3 coding DNA: TGTGCCAGCAGCTCCTACACGGCCGACAATGAAAAACTGTTTTTT. Residues: CASSSYTADNEKLFF.

Comments on this clone: A read error may account for a junction end that differs from germline. The chain links TRBV19 to TRBJ1-6; D is possibly TRBD1 (5 bases). Germline CDR1 and CDR2: LNHDA and SQIVND (reference sequence). The CDR3 has 15 residues. CDR3 in DNA: TGTGCCAGTACTATAGGGGAACTGTGGAATTCACCCCTCCACTTT. This codes for CASTIGELWNSPLHF. The full variable domain, with the rest looked up from reference TRBV19 and TRBJ1-6, is DGGITQSPKYLFRKEGQNVTLSCEQNLNHDAMYWYRQDPGQGLRLIYYSQIVNDFQKGDIAEGYSVSREKKESFPLTVTSAQKNPTAFYLCASTIGELWNSPLHFGNGTRLTVT.

The table lists this clone with a count of one. This rearrangement joins TRBV9 to TRBJ2-3; tentatively, D is TRBD1 (6 bases). This CDR3 region has 14 residues. In germline, CDR1 is SGDLS, CDR2 YYNGEE. With 4 bases removed from V and 5 bases from J, the gap between germline ends came to 14 bases. CDR3 region: CASSSTRGIDTQYF. CDR3 DNA sequence: TGTGCCAGCAGCTCAACGAGGGGGATAGATACGCAGTATTTT. Together with reference TRBV9 and TRBJ2-3, the CDR3 gives the full variable domain: DSGVTQTPKHLITATGQRVTLRCSPRSGDLSVYWYQQSLDQGLQFLIQYYNGEERAKGNILERFSAQQFPDLHSELNLSSLELGDSALYFCASSSTRGIDTQYFGPGTRLTVL.

The V call is TRBV6-5, the J call TRBJ2-7; 9 bases line up with TRBD1. Germline V gene lookup returns CDR1 MNHEY and CDR2 SVGAGI. The CDR3 consists of 13 residues. Germline trimming cut 6 bases from V and 3 bases from J; bases unmatched to any gene: 3. The CDR3 DNA is TGTGCCAGCAGGGGACAGGGTGGCTACGAGCAGTACGTC. This translates into CASRGQGGYEQYV.

The V and J genes are TRBV6-6 and TRBJ1-6; 9 positions agree with TRBD1. In germline, CDR1 is MNHNY, CDR2 SVGAGI (reference sequence). The junction had 6 bases not matched to a gene; V was cut back by 7 bases and J by 8 bases. This CDR3 spans 14 amino acids. The CDR3 sequence is CASTQTGGHSPLHF. CDR3 nucleotides: TGTGCCAGCACTCAGACAGGGGGACATTCACCCCTCCACTTT.

The rearrangement uses TRBV9 and TRBJ2-5, with D hard to call. CDR1 is SGDLS and CDR2 is YYNGEE in the germline V gene. V lost 0 bases, J lost 4 bases, and 10 bases lay in between. The CDR3 runs 14 residues. In nucleotides, the CDR3 is TGTGCCAGCAGCGTAGACGGTATGAGAGAGACCCAGTACTTC. It encodes CASSVDGMRETQYF.

V usage is TRBV28 and J usage is TRBJ2-3; a weak D match, TRBD1 (5 bases). The germline gives CDR1 MDHEN, CDR2 SYDVKM. The V gene lost 1 base and the J gene lost 8 bases, with 10 bases spanning the gap. This CDR3 region has 13 residues. The CDR3 loop is CASSLFGAGTQYF. The CDR3 nucleotides are TGTGCCAGCAGTTTATTTGGGGCTGGTACGCAGTATTTT.

J is TRBJ1-2 and V is TRBV4-3, with D maybe TRBD1 (6 bases). The CDR3 loop spans 15 amino acids. V lost 1 base and J lost 6, with 15 bases in between. The germline V gene encodes CDR1 LGHNA and CDR2 YSLEER. The CDR3: CASSQVGGGIDGYTF. In nucleotides, the CDR3 is TGCGCCAGCAGCCAAGTAGGGGGGGGAATCGATGGCTACACCTTC.

This clone has a single count. The chain carries TRBV7-7 and TRBJ2-3; a weak D match, TRBD1 (5 bases). V lost 0 bases to trimming and J lost 3 bases, with 13 bases between them. The CDR3 runs to 16 residues. Germline loops: CDR1 SSHAT, CDR2 FNYEAQ (reference sequence). CDR3 protein: CASSLAIGQGTDTQYF. In DNA form, the CDR3 reads TGTGCCAGCAGCTTAGCGATTGGGCAGGGTACAGATACGCAGTATTTT.

In this sample, this clone turned up a few times. This rearrangement joins TRBV27 to TRBJ2-5, with 8 nucleotides matching TRBD2. CDR3 length: 14 residues. The ends lost 2 bases at V and 7 bases at J; junction bases unmatched: 6. Germline V gives CDR1 MNHEY, CDR2 SMNVEV (reference sequence). The CDR3 DNA reads TGTGCCAGCAGTTTAAGCGGGGGCCGGGGGACCCAGTACTTC. Amino acid sequence: CASSLSGGRGTQYF.

The chain recombines TRBV6-6 with TRBJ2-7; 10 bases match TRBD1. V was pared by 6 bases and J by 5 bases, with 10 bases of the junction left unmatched. The germline V gene has CDR1 MNHNY and CDR2 SVGAGI (reference sequence). This CDR3 spans 15 amino acids. The CDR3 spells CASSDPGTGVNEQYV. The CDR3 nucleotides read TGTGCCAGCAGCGACCCTGGGACAGGGGTCAACGAGCAGTACGTC.

The rearrangement joins TRBV2 to TRBJ2-6; 8 bases are a match to TRBD1. This CDR3 is built from 16 residues. The germline gives CDR1 SNHLY, CDR2 FYNNEI. The V and J ends lost 2 bases and 3 bases, in that order; junction bases with no gene match: 3. CDR3 in DNA: TGTGCCAGCAGTGAAACAGGGGGAGTTGGGGCCAACGTCCTGACTTTC. It translates to CASSETGGVGANVLTF.

J is TRBJ1-2 and V is TRBV5-5; tentatively, D is TRBD1 (5 bases). Trimming left V 4 bases short and J 4 bases short, with 23 bases between. Germline CDR1 SGHKS, CDR2 YYEKEE (reference sequence). The length of the CDR3 is 17 residues. CDR3 coding DNA: TGTGCCAGCAGCGGGCCGTCAAGCAGGGATTTAAGCTATGGCTACACCTTC. Translating it yields CASSGPSSRDLSYGYTF.

V usage is TRBV5-4 and J usage is TRBJ1-4; D perhaps matches TRBD1 (5 bases). V lost 5 bases and J 5 bases, leaving 13 bases between the germline ends. The CDR3 is made up of 14 amino acids. Germline V gene data show CDR1 as SGHNT and CDR2 as YYREEE (reference sequence). DNA of the CDR3: TGTGCCAGCAGTCCGGGACGGTTAAATGAAAAACTGTTTTTT. Translated, it gives CASSPGRLNEKLFF.

In the case of this clone: This same CDR3 is encoded by further DNA sequences in the sample. The V and J genes are TRBV5-1 and TRBJ1-5; weak D call: TRBD1 (5 bases). V was trimmed by 3 bases and J by 7 bases, leaving 17 bases between them. The CDR3 loop spans 15 amino acids. Germline CDR1 reads SGHRS; CDR2 reads YFSETQ. The CDR3 here is CASSSGPGGGQPQHF. The CDR3 DNA is TGCGCCAGCAGCTCGGGTCCGGGCGGGGGACAGCCCCAGCATTTT.

The gene calls are TRBV11-2 and TRBJ2-5; D is perhaps TRBD2 (5 bases). Per the germline V gene, CDR1 is SGHAT and CDR2 is FQNNGV. The CDR3 spans 14 residues. V lost 1 base and J lost 4, with 10 bases in between. CDR3 bases: TGTGCCAGCAGCTTAGTGAGGGCTGGAGAGACCCAGTACTTC. Translating gives CASSLVRAGETQYF.

V gene TRBV6-6 combines with J gene TRBJ1-2; unclear D gene. This CDR3 comprises 13 residues. Germline CDR1 MNHNY, CDR2 SVGAGI (reference sequence). Trimming stripped 2 bases from V and 1 base from J, with 5 bases between. The CDR3 region is CASSYTDNYGYTF. The CDR3 DNA is TGTGCCAGCAGTTACACAGATAACTATGGCTACACCTTC.